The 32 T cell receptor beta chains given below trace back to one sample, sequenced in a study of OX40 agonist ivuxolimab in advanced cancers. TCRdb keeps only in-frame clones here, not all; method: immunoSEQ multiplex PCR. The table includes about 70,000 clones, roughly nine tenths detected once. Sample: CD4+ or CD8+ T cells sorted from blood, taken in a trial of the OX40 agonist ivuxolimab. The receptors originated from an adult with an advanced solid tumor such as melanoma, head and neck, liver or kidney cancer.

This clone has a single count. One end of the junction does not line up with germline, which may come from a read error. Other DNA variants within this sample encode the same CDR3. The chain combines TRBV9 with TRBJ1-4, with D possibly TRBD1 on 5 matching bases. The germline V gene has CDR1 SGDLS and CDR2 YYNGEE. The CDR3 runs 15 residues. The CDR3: CASSVAGATREKLFF. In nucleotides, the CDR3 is TGTGCTAGCAGCGTAGCTGGGGCTACCAGGGAAAAACTGTTTTTT.

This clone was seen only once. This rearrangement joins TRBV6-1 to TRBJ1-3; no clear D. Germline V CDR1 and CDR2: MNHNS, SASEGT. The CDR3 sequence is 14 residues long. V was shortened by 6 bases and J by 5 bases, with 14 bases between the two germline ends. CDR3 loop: CASSLDQSRNTIYF. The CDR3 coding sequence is TGTGCCAGCAGCCTGGACCAGAGCCGAAACACCATATATTTT.

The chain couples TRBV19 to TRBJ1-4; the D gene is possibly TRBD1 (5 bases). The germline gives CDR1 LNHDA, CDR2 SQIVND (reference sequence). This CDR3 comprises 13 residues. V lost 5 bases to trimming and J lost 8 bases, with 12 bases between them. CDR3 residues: CASSPQGREKLFF. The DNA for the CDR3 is TGTGCCAGTAGTCCCCAGGGCCGAGAAAAACTGTTTTTT. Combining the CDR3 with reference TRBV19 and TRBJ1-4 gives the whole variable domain DGGITQSPKYLFRKEGQNVTLSCEQNLNHDAMYWYRQDPGQGLRLIYYSQIVNDFQKGDIAEGYSVSREKKESFPLTVTSAQKNPTAFYLCASSPQGREKLFFGSGTQLSVL.

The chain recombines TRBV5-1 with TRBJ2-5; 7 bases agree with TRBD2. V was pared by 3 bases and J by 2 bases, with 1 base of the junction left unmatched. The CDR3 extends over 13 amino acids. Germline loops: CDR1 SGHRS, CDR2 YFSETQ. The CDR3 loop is CASSWGGQETQYF. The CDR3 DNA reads TGCGCCAGCAGCTGGGGGGGTCAAGAGACCCAGTACTTC.

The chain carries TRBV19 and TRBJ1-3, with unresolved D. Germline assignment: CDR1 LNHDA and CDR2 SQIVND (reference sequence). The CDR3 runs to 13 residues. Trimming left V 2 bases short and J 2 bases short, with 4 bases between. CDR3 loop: CASSIQAGNTIYF. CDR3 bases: TGTGCCAGTAGTATACAAGCTGGAAACACCATATATTTT.

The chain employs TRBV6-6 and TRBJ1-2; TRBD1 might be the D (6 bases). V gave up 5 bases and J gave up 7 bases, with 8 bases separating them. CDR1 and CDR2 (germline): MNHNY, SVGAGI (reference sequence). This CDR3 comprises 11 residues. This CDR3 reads CASSHRAGYTF. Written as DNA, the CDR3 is TGTGCCAGCAGTCACAGGGCTGGCTACACCTTC.

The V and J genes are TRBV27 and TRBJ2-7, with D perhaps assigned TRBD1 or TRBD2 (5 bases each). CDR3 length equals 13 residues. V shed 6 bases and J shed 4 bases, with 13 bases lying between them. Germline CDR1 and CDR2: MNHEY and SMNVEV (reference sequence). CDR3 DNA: TGTGCCAGCAGGCTGGGGGACGGTTACGAGCAGTACTTC. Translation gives CASRLGDGYEQYF.

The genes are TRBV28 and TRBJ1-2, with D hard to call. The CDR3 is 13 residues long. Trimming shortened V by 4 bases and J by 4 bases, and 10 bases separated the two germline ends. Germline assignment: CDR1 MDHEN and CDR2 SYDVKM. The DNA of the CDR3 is TGTGCCAGCAGTTCTGGGCCCGTCTATGGCTACACCTTC. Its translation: CASSSGPVYGYTF.

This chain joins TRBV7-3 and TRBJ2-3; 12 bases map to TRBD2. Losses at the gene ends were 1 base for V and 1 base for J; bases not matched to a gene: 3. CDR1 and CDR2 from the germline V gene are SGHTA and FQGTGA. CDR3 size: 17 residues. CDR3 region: CASSLRGTSGRTDTQYF. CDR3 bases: TGTGCCAGCAGCTTAAGGGGGACTAGCGGGCGCACAGATACGCAGTATTTT. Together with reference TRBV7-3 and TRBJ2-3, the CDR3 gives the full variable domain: GAGVSQTPSNKVTEKGKYVELRCDPISGHTALYWYRQSLGQGPEFLIYFQGTGAADDSGLPNDRFFAVRPEGSVSTLKIQRTERGDSAVYLCASSLRGTSGRTDTQYFGPGTRLTVL.

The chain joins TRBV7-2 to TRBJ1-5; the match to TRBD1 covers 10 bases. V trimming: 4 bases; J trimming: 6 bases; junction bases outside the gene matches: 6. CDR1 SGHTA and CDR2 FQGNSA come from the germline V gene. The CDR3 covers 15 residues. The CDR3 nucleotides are TGTGCCAGCAGCTCGGGGACAGGGGAAAGTCAGCCCCAGCATTTT. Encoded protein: CASSSGTGESQPQHF.

The CDR3 loop reads CASSQEPGIGYEQYF. The CDR3 nucleotides are TGCGCCAGCAGCCAAGAGCCAGGGATAGGCTACGAGCAGTACTTC. This rearrangement joins TRBV4-1 to TRBJ2-7, with D perhaps TRBD1 (5 bases). Trimming took 0 bases from V and 3 from J, leaving 12 bases between them. The CDR3 consists of 15 residues. The germline CDR1 and CDR2 sequences are MGHRA and YSYEKL.

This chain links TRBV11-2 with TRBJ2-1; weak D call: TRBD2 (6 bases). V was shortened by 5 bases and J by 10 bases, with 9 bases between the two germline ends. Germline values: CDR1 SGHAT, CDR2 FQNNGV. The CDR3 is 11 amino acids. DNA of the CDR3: TGTGCCAGCAGCGTACGGGGGGAGCAGTTCTTC. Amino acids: CASSVRGEQFF.

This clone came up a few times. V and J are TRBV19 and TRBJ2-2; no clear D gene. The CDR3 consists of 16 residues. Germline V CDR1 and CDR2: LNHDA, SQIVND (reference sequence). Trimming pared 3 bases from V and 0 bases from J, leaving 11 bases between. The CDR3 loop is CASSIGPGANTGELFF. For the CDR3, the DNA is TGTGCCAGTAGTATCGGTCCAGGAGCGAACACCGGGGAGCTGTTTTTT.

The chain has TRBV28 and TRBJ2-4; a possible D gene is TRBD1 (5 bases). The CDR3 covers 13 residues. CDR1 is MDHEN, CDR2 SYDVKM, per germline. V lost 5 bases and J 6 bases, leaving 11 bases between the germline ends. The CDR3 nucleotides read TGTGCCAGCAGTCCTCAAAGGGGAAACATTCAGTACTTC. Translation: CASSPQRGNIQYF. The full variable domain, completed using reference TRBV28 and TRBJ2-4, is DVKVTQSSRYLVKRTGEKVFLECVQDMDHENMFWYRQDPGLGLRLIYFSYDVKMKEKGDIPEGYSVSREKKERFSLILESASTNQTSMYLCASSPQRGNIQYFGAGTRLSVL.

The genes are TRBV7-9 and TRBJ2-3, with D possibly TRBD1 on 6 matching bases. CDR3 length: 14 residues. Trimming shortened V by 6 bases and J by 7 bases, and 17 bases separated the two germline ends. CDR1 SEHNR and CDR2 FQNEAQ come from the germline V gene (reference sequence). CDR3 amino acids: CASSNRTEGNTQYF. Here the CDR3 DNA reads TGTGCCAGCAGTAACCGGACAGAGGGAAATACGCAGTATTTT.

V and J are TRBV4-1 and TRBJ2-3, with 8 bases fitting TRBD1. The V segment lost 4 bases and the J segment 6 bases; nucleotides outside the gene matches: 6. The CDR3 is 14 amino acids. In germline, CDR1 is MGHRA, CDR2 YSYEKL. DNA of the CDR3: TGCGCCAGCAGCCTAGGACAGGGTCCCGATACGCAGTATTTT. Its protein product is CASSLGQGPDTQYF.

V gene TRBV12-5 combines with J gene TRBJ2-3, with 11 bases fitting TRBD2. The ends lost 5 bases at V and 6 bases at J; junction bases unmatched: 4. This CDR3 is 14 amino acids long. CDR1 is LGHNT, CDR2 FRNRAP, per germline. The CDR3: CASGLAGGLDTQYF. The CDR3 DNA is TGTGCTAGTGGTCTAGCGGGAGGCCTTGATACGCAGTATTTT.

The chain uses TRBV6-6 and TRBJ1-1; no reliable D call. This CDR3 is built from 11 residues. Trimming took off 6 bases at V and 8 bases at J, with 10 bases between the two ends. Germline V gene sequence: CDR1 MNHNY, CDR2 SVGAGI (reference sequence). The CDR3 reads CASRMQLEAFF. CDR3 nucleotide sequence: TGTGCCAGCAGGATGCAACTCGAAGCTTTCTTT.

CDR3 bases: TGCGCCAGCAGCTTTTTGAGCGAGACCCAGTACTTC. Translating it yields CASSFLSETQYF. The rearrangement links TRBV5-1 to TRBJ2-5; no firm D call. V was pared by 2 bases and J by 5 bases, with 7 bases between. The CDR3 covers 12 residues. The V gene's germline CDR1 is SGHRS and CDR2 YFSETQ.

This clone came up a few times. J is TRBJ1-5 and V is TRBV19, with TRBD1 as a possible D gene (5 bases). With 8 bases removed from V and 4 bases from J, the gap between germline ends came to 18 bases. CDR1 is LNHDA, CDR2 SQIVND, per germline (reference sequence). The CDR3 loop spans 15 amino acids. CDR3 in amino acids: CASQEVQATNQPQHF. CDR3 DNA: TGTGCCAGTCAGGAGGTACAGGCGACTAATCAGCCCCAGCATTTT.

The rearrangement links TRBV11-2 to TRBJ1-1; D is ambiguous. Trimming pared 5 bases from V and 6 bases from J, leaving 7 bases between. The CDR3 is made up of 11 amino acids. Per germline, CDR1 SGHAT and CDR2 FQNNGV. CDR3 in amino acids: CASSNGPEAFF. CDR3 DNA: TGTGCCAGCAGCAATGGCCCTGAAGCTTTCTTT.

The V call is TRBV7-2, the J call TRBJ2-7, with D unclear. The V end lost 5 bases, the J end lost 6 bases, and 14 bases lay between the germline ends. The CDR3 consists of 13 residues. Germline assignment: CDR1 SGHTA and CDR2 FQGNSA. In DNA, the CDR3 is TGTGCCAGCAGCCAGGCCGAACCCCTCGAGCAGTACTTC. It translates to CASSQAEPLEQYF.

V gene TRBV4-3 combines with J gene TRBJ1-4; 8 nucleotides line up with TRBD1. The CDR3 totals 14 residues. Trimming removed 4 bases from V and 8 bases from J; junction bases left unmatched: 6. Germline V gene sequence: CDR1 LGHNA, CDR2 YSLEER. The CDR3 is CASSPNRGKEKLFF. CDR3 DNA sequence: TGCGCCAGCAGCCCAAACAGGGGGAAGGAAAAACTGTTTTTT.

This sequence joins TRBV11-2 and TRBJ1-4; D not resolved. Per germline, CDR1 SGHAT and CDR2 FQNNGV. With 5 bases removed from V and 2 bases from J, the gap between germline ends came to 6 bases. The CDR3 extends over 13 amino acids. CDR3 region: CASSRGTNEKLFF. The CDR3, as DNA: TGTGCCAGCAGCCGAGGGACTAATGAAAAACTGTTTTTT.

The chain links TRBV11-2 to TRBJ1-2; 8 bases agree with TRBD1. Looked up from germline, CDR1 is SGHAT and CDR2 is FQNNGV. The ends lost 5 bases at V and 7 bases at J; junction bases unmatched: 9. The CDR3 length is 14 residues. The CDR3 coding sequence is TGTGCCAGCAGCATATTGGACAGGGCTGCTGGCTACACCTTC. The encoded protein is CASSILDRAAGYTF.

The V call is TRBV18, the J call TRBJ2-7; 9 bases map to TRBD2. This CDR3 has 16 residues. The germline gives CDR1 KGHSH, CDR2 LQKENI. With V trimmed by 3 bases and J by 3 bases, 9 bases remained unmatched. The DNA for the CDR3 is TGTGCCAGCTCACCCACCGAAATAGCGGGAGACTACGAGCAGTACTTC. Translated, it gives CASSPTEIAGDYEQYF.

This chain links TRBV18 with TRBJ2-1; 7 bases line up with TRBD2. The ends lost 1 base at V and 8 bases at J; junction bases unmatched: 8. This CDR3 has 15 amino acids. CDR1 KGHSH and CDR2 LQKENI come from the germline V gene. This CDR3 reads CASSPRRELRDEQFF. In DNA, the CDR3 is TGTGCCAGCTCACCACGGCGGGAGTTACGGGATGAGCAGTTCTTC.

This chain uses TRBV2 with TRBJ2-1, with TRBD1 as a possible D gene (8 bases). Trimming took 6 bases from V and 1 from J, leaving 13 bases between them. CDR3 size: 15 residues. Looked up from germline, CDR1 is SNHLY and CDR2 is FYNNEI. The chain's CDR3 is CASSPQGGSYNEQFF. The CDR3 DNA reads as TGTGCCAGCAGCCCACAGGGGGGGTCCTACAATGAGCAGTTCTTC.

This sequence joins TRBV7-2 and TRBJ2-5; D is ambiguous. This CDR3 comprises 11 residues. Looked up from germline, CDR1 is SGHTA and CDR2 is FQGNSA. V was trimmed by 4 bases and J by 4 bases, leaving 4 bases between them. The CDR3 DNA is TGTGCCAGCAGCTCCGTAGAGACCCAGTACTTC. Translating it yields CASSSVETQYF.

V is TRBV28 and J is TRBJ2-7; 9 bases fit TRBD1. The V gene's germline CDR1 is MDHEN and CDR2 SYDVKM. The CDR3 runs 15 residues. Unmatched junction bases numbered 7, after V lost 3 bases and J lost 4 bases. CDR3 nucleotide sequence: TGTGCCAGCAGTTTGTCGGACAGGGGATCGTACGAGCAGTACTTC. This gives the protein CASSLSDRGSYEQYF.

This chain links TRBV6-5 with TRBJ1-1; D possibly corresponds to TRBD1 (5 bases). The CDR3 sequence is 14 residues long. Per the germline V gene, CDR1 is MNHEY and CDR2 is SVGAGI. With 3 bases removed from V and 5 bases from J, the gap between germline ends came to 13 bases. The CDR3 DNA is TGTGCCAGCAGTTATGGAGGGGTAGGGACTGAAGCTTTCTTT. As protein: CASSYGGVGTEAFF.

The CDR3 loop reads CASSFYRALGHEQYF. For the CDR3, the DNA is TGTGCCAGCAGTTTCTACCGGGCCCTGGGGCACGAGCAGTACTTC. The rearrangement links TRBV28 to TRBJ2-7, with D maybe TRBD1 (5 bases). This CDR3 is 15 amino acids long. The V and J ends lost 3 bases and 5 bases respectively, with 17 bases between them. CDR1 and CDR2 from the germline V gene are MDHEN and SYDVKM.